This TCR beta chain was recovered during a study of blood T cell repertoires in COVID-19. As for the study in general: There were acute and convalescent COVID-19 samples, and they came from the United States, Italy and Spain. In each case, the material was cDNA or gDNA derived from T cells, B-cell-depleted T cells, or PBMCs.

Source study methods: Reference gene primers were amplified, and this amplification served to estimate nucleated cell counts. This table comes from immunoSEQ multiplex PCR, and its TCRdb copy is limited to in-frame clones, with some not included. V, J and clone size derive from that table, while D and trimming were established from the DNA sequence. Of under 100,000 clones detected, roughly 87% appear once; the ten largest clones hold approximately 8.9%. Deletions cut 3 bases from V and 2 bases from J, with 7 bases between. This CDR3 region has 13 residues. The source of this sequence is a man over 45 with acute or convalescent COVID-19. Sequencing was carried out using peripheral blood. The chain has TRBV12-3 or TRBV12-4 and TRBJ1-2, with D maybe TRBD1 (6 bases). Written as DNA, the CDR3 is TGTGCCAGCAGTTTTGGACAGAACTATGGCTACACCTTC. Translating gives CASSFGQNYGYTF.